The sequence of this T cell receptor (beta chain) was determined in a study of OX40 agonist ivuxolimab in advanced cancers. About the study: Previous treatment with anti-PD-1, anti-PD-L1 or anti-CTLA-4 therapy was allowed; 40% had received some. Three patients, one with hepatocellular carcinoma and two with cutaneous melanoma, responded partially. General study points: There was clonal expansion of CD4+ and CD8+ blood T cells by week 6 at 0.1 to 3.0 mg/kg.

J was trimmed by 3 bases and V by 6 bases; bases with no gene match: 1. CDR3 length: 13 amino acids. The germline V gene encodes CDR1 MGHRA and CDR2 YSYEKL. Note on this clone: Its antigen remains unidentified.

Using immunoSEQ multiplex PCR, the repertoire was profiled, and TCRdb retains in-frame clones only, with some absent. Counted here are some 57,000 clones, 80% to 90% occurring once; the ten biggest clones make up 1% to 1.5%. This TCR was recovered from an adult with an advanced solid tumor such as melanoma, head and neck, liver or kidney cancer. The input for sequencing was CD4+ or CD8+ T cells sorted from blood, taken in a trial of the OX40 agonist ivuxolimab. The rearrangement joins TRBV4-1 to TRBJ2-5, with 10 bases fitting TRBD2. This CDR3 reads CASSGLAEETQYF. CDR3 sequence (DNA): TGCGCCAGCAGTGGACTAGCGGAAGAGACCCAGTACTTC.